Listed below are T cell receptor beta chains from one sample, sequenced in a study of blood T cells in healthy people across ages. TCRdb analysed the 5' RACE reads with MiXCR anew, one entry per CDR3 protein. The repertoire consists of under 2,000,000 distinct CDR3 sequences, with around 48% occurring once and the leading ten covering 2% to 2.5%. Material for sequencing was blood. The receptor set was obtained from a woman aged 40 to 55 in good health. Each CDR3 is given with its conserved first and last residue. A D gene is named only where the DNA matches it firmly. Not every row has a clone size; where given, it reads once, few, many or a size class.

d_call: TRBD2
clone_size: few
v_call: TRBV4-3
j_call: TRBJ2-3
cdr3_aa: CASSQDQGTTQRTQYF
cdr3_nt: TGCGCCAGCAGCCAAGACCAAGGGACTACTCAACGTACGCAGTATTTT

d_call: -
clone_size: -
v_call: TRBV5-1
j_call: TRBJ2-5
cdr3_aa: CASSPRPKLQETQYF
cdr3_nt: TGCGCCAGCAGCCCCAGGCCGAAATTACAAGAGACCCAGTACTTC

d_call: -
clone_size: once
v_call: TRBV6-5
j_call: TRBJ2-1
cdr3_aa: CASSYSRLEDEQFF
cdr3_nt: TGTGCCAGCAGTTACTCGAGATTGGAAGATGAGCAGTTCTTC

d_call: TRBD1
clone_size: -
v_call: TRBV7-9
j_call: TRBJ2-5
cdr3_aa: CASGSPGQQETQYF
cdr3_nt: TGTGCCAGCGGCTCCCCGGGACAGCAAGAGACCCAGTACTTC

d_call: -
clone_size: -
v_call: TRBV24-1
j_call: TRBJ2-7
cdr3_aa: CATSDSRSSYEQYF
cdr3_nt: TGTGCCACCAGTGATTCTCGGTCCTCCTACGAGCAGTACTTC

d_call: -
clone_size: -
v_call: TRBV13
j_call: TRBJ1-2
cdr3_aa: CASSNGTTGYTF
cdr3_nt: TGTGCCAGCAGCAACGGGACGACGGGCTACACCTTC

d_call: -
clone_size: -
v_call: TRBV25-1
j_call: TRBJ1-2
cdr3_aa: CASSDTGLNYGYTF
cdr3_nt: TGTGCCAGCAGTGATACAGGGCTTAACTATGGCTACACCTTC

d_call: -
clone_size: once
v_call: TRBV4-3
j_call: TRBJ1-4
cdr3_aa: CASSQIENEKLFF
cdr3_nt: TGCGCCAGCAGCCAAATTGAAAATGAAAAACTGTTTTTT

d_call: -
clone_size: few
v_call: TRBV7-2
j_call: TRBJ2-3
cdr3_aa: CASSSREGWADTQYF
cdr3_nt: TGTGCCAGCAGCTCCCGCGAGGGGTGGGCAGATACGCAGTATTTT

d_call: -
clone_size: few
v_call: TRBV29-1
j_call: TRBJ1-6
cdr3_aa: CSVRTGIRSPLHF
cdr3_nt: TGCAGCGTACGAACAGGGATCCGTTCACCCCTCCACTTT

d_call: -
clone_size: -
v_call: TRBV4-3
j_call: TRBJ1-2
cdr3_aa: CASSRDVGPGGYTF
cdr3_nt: TGCGCCAGCAGCCGAGATGTGGGGCCAGGGGGCTACACCTTC